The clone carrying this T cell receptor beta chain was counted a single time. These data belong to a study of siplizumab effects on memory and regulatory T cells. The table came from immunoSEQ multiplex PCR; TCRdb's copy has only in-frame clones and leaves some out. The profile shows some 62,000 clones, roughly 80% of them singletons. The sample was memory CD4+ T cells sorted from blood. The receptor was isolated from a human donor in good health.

As DNA, the CDR3 is TGTGCCAGCTCACCACCTCATGGATCGGAGGAGCAGTACTTC. This translates into CASSPPHGSEEQYF. The chain links TRBV18 to TRBJ2-7; no reliable D call. CDR1 is KGHSH, CDR2 LQKENI, per germline. Trimming removed 0 bases from V and 7 bases from J, with 13 bases in between. CDR3 length: 14 residues.